This T cell receptor beta chain derives from a study of cytomegalovirus exposure and HLA in healthy donors. About the study: Among the roughly 370 genotyped donors, less than 85% were placed in the Caucasian-associated ancestry cluster. Whole-study findings and limits: Apparent HLA restriction characterized most CMV-associated TCR beta chains in a later analysis. According to reports, the classifier identified cytomegalovirus status with high specificity and sensitivity. CMV serostatus was the only recorded immune exposure for donors.

In the PCR, 60 Vbeta and 13 Jbeta primers were used. The protocol was immunoSEQ multiplex PCR, while the TCRdb copy is restricted to in-frame clones and leaves out a portion. The sample totals 130,000 to 150,000 clones. Remarks on this clone: Its antigen is still unknown.

This CDR3 has 15 amino acids. V was cut by 2 bases and J by 9 bases, with 18 bases left in between. Germline lookup yields CDR1 SGHDT and CDR2 YYEEEE. This TCR derives from a male donor in good health and CMV-seronegative. The specimen sequenced was PBMCs. The chain carries TRBV5-6 and TRBJ2-1, with D perhaps matching TRBD2 (5 bases). The CDR3 DNA reads as TGTGCCAGCAGCTTCGCACGTCGGTTGGGGAGTGAGCAGTTCTTC. Protein product: CASSFARRLGSEQFF.